This entry features one TCR beta chain sequence. Patient tissue came from resections in Japan or China, 2014–2017. H&E slides confirmed each diagnosis, reviewed by two pathologists independently. Clones were sequenced by immunoSEQ multiplex PCR, and TCRdb holds only the in-frame ones, with some missing. Among nearly 2,500 clones listed, under 80% were seen once. This CDR3 has 12 residues. Germline loops: CDR1 SEHNR, CDR2 FQNEAQ (reference sequence). The V end lost 2 bases, the J end lost 3 bases, and 5 bases lay between the germline ends. This sample was taken from a study of immune evolution from preneoplasia to lung adenocarcinoma.

This clonotype was obtained from a person aged 70 to 80 with lung adenocarcinoma. This sequence joins TRBV7-9 and TRBJ2-7; D is undetermined. Sequenced: FFPE adjacent normal lung tissue. CDR3 sequence (DNA): TGTGCCAGCAGCTTAAACAGCTACGAGCAGTACTTC. Its protein product is CASSLNSYEQYF.